These 18 T cell receptor beta chains were sequenced from one sample in a study of cytomegalovirus exposure and HLA in healthy donors. 60 Vbeta and 13 Jbeta primers were used in PCR. The table came from immunoSEQ multiplex PCR; TCRdb's copy has only in-frame clones and leaves some out. The sample carries about 98,000 clones, more than 70% recorded once. Sequenced material: PBMCs. The source of these receptors is a man aged 18 to 30 in good health and CMV-seropositive.

The V call is TRBV30, the J call TRBJ1-2; perhaps TRBD1 as D (5 bases). CDR3 length equals 14 residues. Germline V gene lookup returns CDR1 GTSNPN and CDR2 SVGIG (reference sequence). V was shortened by 1 base and J by 3 bases, with 12 bases between the two germline ends. CDR3 protein: CAWSGGTADYGYTF. The CDR3 coding sequence is TGTGCCTGGAGTGGCGGGACCGCTGACTATGGCTACACCTTC.

There are a few counts of this clone. The chain recombines TRBV6-6 with TRBJ1-5, with TRBD1 identical over 8 bases. Germline assignment: CDR1 MNHNY and CDR2 SVGAGI (reference sequence). After removal of 10 bases from V and 7 bases from J, the junction contained 9 bases not matched to a gene. This CDR3 region has 13 residues. CDR3: CATRTGLTQPQHF. Here the CDR3 DNA reads TGTGCCACACGGACAGGGTTAACGCAGCCCCAGCATTTT.

In its sample, this clone was seen a few times. The junction differs from germline at one of its ends, possibly a read error. This sequence joins TRBV4-1 and TRBJ2-7; TRBD2 aligns across 7 bases. There are 15 residues in the CDR3. The V gene's germline CDR1 is MGHRA and CDR2 YSYEKL. The CDR3 sequence: CASTQRLAGSYEQYF. CDR3 sequence (DNA): TGCGCCAGCACCCAACGACTAGCAGGTTCCTACGAGCAGTACTTC.

V is TRBV13 and J is TRBJ2-3; TRBD2 matches at 10 bases. V shed 3 bases and J 5 bases; nucleotides not matched to a gene: 5. CDR3 length equals 15 residues. CDR1 and CDR2 (germline): PRHDT, FYEKMQ (reference sequence). The CDR3 nucleotides are TGTGCCAGCAGCTTGAGCGGGGGGGCGGAAGATACGCAGTATTTT. Protein sequence: CASSLSGGAEDTQYF.

This chain connects TRBV9 to TRBJ1-5, with a possible D match to TRBD1 (6 bases). Germline values: CDR1 SGDLS, CDR2 YYNGEE. The CDR3 contains 15 residues. Trimming took 3 bases from V and 5 from J, leaving 15 bases between them. The CDR3 DNA is TGTGCCAGCAGCGAGGGGGATTTAACTTATCAGCCCCAGCATTTT. This codes for CASSEGDLTYQPQHF.

This clone has only a few counts. V gene TRBV5-1 combines with J gene TRBJ2-4; D gene ambiguous. The CDR3 length is 15 residues. CDR1 is SGHRS, CDR2 YFSETQ, per germline. V lost 1 base and J lost 1, with 9 bases in between. The CDR3 loop reads CASSLYSTAKNIQYF. CDR3 in DNA: TGCGCCAGCAGCTTGTATAGTACGGCCAAAAACATTCAGTACTTC.

J is TRBJ1-1 and V is TRBV6-5; 10 bases match TRBD1. Trimming took 2 bases from V and 6 from J; bases not matched to a gene: 0. CDR1 and CDR2 from the germline V gene are MNHEY and SVGAGI. The CDR3 contains 13 residues. The CDR3 bases are TGTGCCAGCAGTTACGGGACAGGGGCTGAAGCTTTCTTT. It specifies CASSYGTGAEAFF.

The chain links TRBV11-2 to TRBJ2-2; 7 bases line up with TRBD2. CDR3 size: 14 residues. Germline lookup yields CDR1 SGHAT and CDR2 FQNNGV. After removal of 4 bases from V and 3 bases from J, the junction contained 2 bases not matched to a gene. The CDR3 sequence: CASSSRGDTGELFF. As DNA, the CDR3 is TGTGCCAGCAGCTCACGGGGGGACACCGGGGAGCTGTTTTTT.

This clone was recorded a few times. The chain joins TRBV6-5 to TRBJ2-2; D is undetermined. This CDR3 is 14 amino acids long. Germline V gene sequence: CDR1 MNHEY, CDR2 SVGAGI. V was pared by 0 bases and J by 4 bases, with 6 bases between. CDR3: CASSYSGSTGELFF. CDR3 coding DNA: TGTGCCAGCAGTTACTCCGGGTCCACCGGGGAGCTGTTTTTT.

V gene TRBV30 combines with J gene TRBJ2-7; no reliable D call. This CDR3 contains 13 residues. Germline V gives CDR1 GTSNPN, CDR2 SVGIG (reference sequence). Trimming cost V 0 bases and J 2 bases, with 8 bases left between them. The CDR3 loop reads CAWSVSHAYEQYF. The CDR3 DNA sequence: TGTGCCTGGAGTGTCAGTCACGCCTACGAGCAGTACTTC. Supplemented by reference TRBV30 and TRBJ2-7, the full variable domain reads SQTIHQWPATLVQPVGSPLSLECTVEGTSNPNLYWYRQAAGRGLQLLFYSVGIGQISSEVPQNLSASRPQDRQFILSSKKLLLSDSGFYLCAWSVSHAYEQYFGPGTRLTVT.

The chain links TRBV30 to TRBJ2-1, with 8 nucleotides matching TRBD2. Germline V CDR1 and CDR2: GTSNPN, SVGIG (reference sequence). The ends lost 0 bases at V and 1 base at J; junction bases unmatched: 5. The CDR3 spans 16 residues. CDR3 DNA sequence: TGTGCCTGGAGTGTACCTGGCGGGGGGTCCTACAATGAGCAGTTCTTC. Its protein product is CAWSVPGGGSYNEQFF.

The CDR3 region is CASSLFGSDTQYF. CDR3 DNA sequence: TGTGCCAGCAGCTTATTCGGTTCAGATACGCAGTATTTT. The chain carries TRBV7-9 and TRBJ2-3; no reliable D call. V was cut by 2 bases and J by 4 bases, with 7 bases left in between. This CDR3 region has 13 residues. Looked up from germline, CDR1 is SEHNR and CDR2 is FQNEAQ (reference sequence). Supplemented by reference TRBV7-9 and TRBJ2-3, the full variable domain reads DTGVSQNPRHKITKRGQNVTFRCDPISEHNRLYWYRQTLGQGPEFLTYFQNEAQLEKSRLLSDRFSAERPKGSFSTLEIQRTEQGDSAMYLCASSLFGSDTQYFGPGTRLTVL.

The chain has TRBV28 and TRBJ2-6, with 7 bases identical to TRBD1. Germline lookup yields CDR1 MDHEN and CDR2 SYDVKM. The CDR3 has 16 amino acids. V gave up 5 bases and J gave up 4 bases; unmatched junction bases: 8. The CDR3 nucleotides read TGTGCCAGCAGTCCGCCAACAGGGGTCGGGGCCAACGTCCTGACTTTC. Translating gives CASSPPTGVGANVLTF.

This rearrangement joins TRBV5-1 to TRBJ2-1, with D unresolved. V was pared by 0 bases and J by 5 bases, with 12 bases between. The CDR3 totals 15 residues. Germline CDR1 SGHRS, CDR2 YFSETQ. Here the CDR3 reads CASSLAHYPDNEQFF. DNA for the CDR3: TGCGCCAGCAGCTTGGCCCACTACCCAGACAATGAGCAGTTCTTC. The whole variable domain, filled in from reference TRBV5-1 and TRBJ2-1, reads KAGVTQTPRYLIKTRGQQVTLSCSPISGHRSVSWYQQTPGQGLQFLFEYFSETQRNKGNFPGRFSGRQFSNSRSEMNVSTLELGDSALYLCASSLAHYPDNEQFFGPGTRLTVL.

The chain employs TRBV30 and TRBJ1-5; D unclear. CDR1 is GTSNPN and CDR2 is SVGIG in the germline V gene (reference sequence). V shed 4 bases and J shed 1 base, with 11 bases lying between them. The CDR3 has 14 amino acids. CDR3 residues: CAWKGDQSNQPQHF. CDR3 coding DNA: TGTGCCTGGAAGGGAGATCAGAGCAATCAGCCCCAGCATTTT.

This clone was seen a single time. The genes are TRBV5-1 and TRBJ1-1; D is uncertain. The germline V and J ends were trimmed by 2 bases and 0 bases, with 8 bases remaining between them. The CDR3 sequence is 14 residues long. Germline CDR1 is SGHRS and CDR2 is YFSETQ. The CDR3 loop reads CASSFEGMNTEAFF. CDR3 coding DNA: TGCGCCAGCAGCTTTGAGGGAATGAACACTGAAGCTTTCTTT.

The chain recombines TRBV6-1 with TRBJ2-2, with 8 bases identical to TRBD2. CDR1 is MNHNS, CDR2 SASEGT, per germline. J lost 2 bases, V lost 7 bases, and 3 bases had no gene match. This CDR3 has 14 residues. CDR3 sequence: CASTLAGNTGELFF. DNA for the CDR3: TGTGCCAGCACCCTAGCGGGCAACACCGGGGAGCTGTTTTTT.

This chain uses TRBV5-5 with TRBJ2-1, with a tentative D call TRBD2 (5 bases). This CDR3 region has 15 residues. V was trimmed by 4 bases and J by 9 bases, leaving 20 bases between them. CDR1 is SGHKS and CDR2 is YYEKEE in the germline V gene (reference sequence). The CDR3 nucleotides are TGTGCCAGCAGCCCTTCGGTTGCGGGCCCCGCTGAGCAGTTCTTC. Amino acids: CASSPSVAGPAEQFF.